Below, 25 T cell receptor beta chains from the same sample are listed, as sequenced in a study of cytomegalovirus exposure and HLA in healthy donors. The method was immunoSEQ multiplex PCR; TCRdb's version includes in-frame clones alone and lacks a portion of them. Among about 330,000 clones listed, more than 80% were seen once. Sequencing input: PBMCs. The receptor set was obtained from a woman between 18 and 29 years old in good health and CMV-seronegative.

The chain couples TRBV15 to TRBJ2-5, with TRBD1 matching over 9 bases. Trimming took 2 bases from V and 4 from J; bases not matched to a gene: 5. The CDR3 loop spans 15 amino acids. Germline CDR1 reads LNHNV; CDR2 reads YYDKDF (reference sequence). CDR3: CATSRTPGQGETQYF. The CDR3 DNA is TGTGCCACCAGCAGAACCCCGGGACAGGGAGAGACCCAGTACTTC.

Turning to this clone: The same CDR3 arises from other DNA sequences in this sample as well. CDR3 protein: CASSWAGNTEAFF. The CDR3 DNA follows: TGTGCCAGCAGCTGGGCCGGGAACACTGAAGCTTTCTTT. The chain recombines TRBV7-2 with TRBJ1-1; D not resolved. The CDR3 runs to 13 residues. Looked up from germline, CDR1 is SGHTA and CDR2 is FQGNSA. The germline V and J ends were trimmed by 4 bases and 1 base, with 7 bases remaining between them.

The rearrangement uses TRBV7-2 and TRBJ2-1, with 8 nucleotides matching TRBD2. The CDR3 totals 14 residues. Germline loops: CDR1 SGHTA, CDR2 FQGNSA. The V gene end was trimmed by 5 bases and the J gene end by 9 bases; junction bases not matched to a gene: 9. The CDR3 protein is CASSARSGRTEQFF. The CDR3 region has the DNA TGTGCCAGCAGCGCCCGCAGCGGGAGAACTGAGCAGTTCTTC. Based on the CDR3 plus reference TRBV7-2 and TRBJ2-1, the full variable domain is GAGVSQSPSNKVTEKGKDVELRCDPISGHTALYWYRQSLGQGLEFLIYFQGNSAPDKSGLPSDRFSAERTGGSVSTLTIQRTQQEDSAVYLCASSARSGRTEQFFGPGTRLTVL.

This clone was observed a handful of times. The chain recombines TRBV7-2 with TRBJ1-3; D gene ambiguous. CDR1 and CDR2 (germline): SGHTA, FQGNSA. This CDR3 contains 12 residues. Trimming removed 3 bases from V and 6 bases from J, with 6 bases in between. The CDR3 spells CASSFRENTIYF. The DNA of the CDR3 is TGTGCCAGCAGCTTTCGAGAAAACACCATATATTTT.

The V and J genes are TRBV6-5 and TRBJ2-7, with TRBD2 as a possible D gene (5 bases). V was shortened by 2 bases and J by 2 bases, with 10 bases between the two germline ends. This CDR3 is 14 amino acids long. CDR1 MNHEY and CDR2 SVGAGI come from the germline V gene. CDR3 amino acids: CASSYTSEAYEQYF. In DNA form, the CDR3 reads TGTGCCAGCAGTTACACATCGGAGGCCTACGAGCAGTACTTC.

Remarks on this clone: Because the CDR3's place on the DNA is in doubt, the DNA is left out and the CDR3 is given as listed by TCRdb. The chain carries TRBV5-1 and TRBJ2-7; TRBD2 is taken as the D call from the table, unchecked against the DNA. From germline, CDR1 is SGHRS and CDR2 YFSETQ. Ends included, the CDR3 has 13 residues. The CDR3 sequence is CASSMEGWAEGNF.

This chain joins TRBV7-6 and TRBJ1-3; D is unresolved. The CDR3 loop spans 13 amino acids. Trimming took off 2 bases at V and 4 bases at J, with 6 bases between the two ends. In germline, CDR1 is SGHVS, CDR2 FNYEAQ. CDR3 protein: CASSLWEGNTIYF. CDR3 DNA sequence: TGTGCCAGCAGCTTATGGGAGGGAAACACCATATATTTT. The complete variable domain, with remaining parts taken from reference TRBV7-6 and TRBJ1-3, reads GAGVSQSPRYKVTKRGQDVALRCDPISGHVSLYWYRQALGQGPEFLTYFNYEAQQDKSGLPNDRFSAERPEGSISTLTIQRTEQRDSAMYRCASSLWEGNTIYFGEGSWLTVV.

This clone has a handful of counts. The CDR3 is CASGGTVNNYGYTF. DNA for the CDR3: TGTGCCAGCGGCGGGACAGTAAACAACTATGGCTACACCTTC. The J gene is TRBJ1-2, the V gene TRBV27, with 7 bases fitting TRBD1. Germline V gene sequence: CDR1 MNHEY, CDR2 SMNVEV (reference sequence). This CDR3 contains 14 residues. Trimming removed 8 bases from V and 2 bases from J; junction bases left unmatched: 8.

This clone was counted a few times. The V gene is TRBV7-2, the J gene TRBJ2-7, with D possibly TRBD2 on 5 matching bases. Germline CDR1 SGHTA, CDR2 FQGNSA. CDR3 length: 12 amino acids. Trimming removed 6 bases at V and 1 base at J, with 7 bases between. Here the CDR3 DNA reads TGTGCCAGCAGGCTAGCTTCCTACGAGCAGTACTTC. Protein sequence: CASRLASYEQYF. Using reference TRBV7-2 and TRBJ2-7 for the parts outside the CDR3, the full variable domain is GAGVSQSPSNKVTEKGKDVELRCDPISGHTALYWYRQSLGQGLEFLIYFQGNSAPDKSGLPSDRFSAERTGGSVSTLTIQRTQQEDSAVYLCASRLASYEQYFGPGTRLTVT.

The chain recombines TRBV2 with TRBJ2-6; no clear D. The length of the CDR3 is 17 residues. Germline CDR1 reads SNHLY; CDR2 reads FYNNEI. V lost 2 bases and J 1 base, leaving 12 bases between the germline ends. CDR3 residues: CASSEPVSGSGANVLTF. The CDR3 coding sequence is TGTGCCAGCAGTGAACCGGTATCCGGTTCTGGGGCCAACGTCCTGACTTTC.

This chain's CDR3 is CASSPDRAYNQPQHF. The DNA for the CDR3 is TGTGCCAGCAGCCCGGACAGGGCCTACAATCAGCCCCAGCATTTT. This chain joins TRBV4-2 and TRBJ1-5; 8 bases align to TRBD1. CDR1 is LGHNA and CDR2 is YNFKEQ in the germline V gene. V gave up 4 bases and J gave up 3 bases; unmatched junction bases: 5. The CDR3 length is 15 residues.

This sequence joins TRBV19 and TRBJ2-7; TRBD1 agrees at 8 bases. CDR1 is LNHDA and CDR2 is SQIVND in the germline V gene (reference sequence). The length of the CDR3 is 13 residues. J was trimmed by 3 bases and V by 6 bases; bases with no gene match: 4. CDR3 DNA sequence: TGTGCCAGTAGCCGGGACAGGAACTACGAGCAGTACTTC. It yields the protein CASSRDRNYEQYF.

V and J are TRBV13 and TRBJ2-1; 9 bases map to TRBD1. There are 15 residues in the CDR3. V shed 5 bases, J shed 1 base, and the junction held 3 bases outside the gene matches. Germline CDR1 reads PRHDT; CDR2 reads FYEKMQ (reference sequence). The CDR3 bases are TGTGCCAGCAGCCCCGGGACAGGGTCCTACAATGAGCAGTTCTTC. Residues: CASSPGTGSYNEQFF. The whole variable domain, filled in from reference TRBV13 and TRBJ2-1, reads AAGVIQSPRHLIKEKRETATLKCYPIPRHDTVYWYQQGPGQDPQFLISFYEKMQSDKGSIPDRFSAQQFSDYHSELNMSSLELGDSALYFCASSPGTGSYNEQFFGPGTRLTVL.

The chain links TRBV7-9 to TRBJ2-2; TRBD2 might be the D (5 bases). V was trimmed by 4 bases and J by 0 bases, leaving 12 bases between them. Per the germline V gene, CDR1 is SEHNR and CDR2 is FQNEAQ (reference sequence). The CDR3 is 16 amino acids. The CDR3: CASSSPGIPNTGELFF. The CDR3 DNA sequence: TGTGCCAGCAGCTCACCCGGGATCCCGAACACCGGGGAGCTGTTTTTT.

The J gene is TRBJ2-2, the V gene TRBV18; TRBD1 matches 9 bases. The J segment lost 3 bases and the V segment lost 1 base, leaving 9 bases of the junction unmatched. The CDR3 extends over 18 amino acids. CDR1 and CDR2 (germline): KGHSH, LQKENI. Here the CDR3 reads CASSPREQGASDTGELFF. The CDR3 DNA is TGTGCCAGCTCACCACGGGAACAGGGGGCTAGCGACACCGGGGAGCTGTTTTTT.

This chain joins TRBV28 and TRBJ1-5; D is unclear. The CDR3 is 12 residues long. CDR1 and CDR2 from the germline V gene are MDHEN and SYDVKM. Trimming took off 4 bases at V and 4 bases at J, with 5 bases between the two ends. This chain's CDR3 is CASSSTNQPQHF. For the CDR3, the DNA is TGTGCCAGCAGTTCAACTAATCAGCCCCAGCATTTT.

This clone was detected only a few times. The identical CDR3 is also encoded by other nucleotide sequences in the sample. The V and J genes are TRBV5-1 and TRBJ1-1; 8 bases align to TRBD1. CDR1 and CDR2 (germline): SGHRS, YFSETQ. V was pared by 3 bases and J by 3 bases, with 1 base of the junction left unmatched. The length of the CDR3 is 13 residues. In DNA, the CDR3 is TGCGCCAGCAGCTCACAGGGGGACACTGAAGCTTTCTTT. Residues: CASSSQGDTEAFF.

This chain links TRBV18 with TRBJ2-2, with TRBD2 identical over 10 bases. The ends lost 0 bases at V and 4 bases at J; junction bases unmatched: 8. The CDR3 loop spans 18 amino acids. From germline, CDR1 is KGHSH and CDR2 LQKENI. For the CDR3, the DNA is TGTGCCAGCTCACCACCGGCTAGCGGGAGAGTAATCACCGGGGAGCTGTTTTTT. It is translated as CASSPPASGRVITGELFF.

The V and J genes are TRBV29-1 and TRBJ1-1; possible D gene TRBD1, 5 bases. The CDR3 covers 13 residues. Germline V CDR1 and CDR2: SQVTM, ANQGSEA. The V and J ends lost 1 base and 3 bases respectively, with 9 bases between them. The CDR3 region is CSVEAQTDTEAFF. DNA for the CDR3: TGCAGCGTTGAAGCTCAGACAGACACTGAAGCTTTCTTT.

The CDR3 DNA sequence: TGTGCCAGCAGAACCACAGGGAATAGCAATCAGCCCCAGCATTTT. This encodes CASRTTGNSNQPQHF. The gene calls are TRBV6-5 and TRBJ1-5; the D gene is possibly TRBD1 (6 bases). This CDR3 is built from 15 residues. CDR1 and CDR2 from the germline V gene are MNHEY and SVGAGI. Trimming took 6 bases from V and 0 from J, leaving 12 bases between them.

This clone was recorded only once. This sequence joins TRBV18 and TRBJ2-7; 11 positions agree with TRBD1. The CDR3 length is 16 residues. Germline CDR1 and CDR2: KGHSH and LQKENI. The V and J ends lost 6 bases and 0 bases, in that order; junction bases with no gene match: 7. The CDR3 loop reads CASSQGTGGLSYEQYF. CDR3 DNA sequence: TGTGCCAGCTCGCAAGGGACAGGGGGTCTCTCCTACGAGCAGTACTTC.

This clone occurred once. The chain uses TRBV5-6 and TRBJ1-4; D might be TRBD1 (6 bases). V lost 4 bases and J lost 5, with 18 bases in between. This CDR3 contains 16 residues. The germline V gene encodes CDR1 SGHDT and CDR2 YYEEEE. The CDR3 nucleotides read TGTGCCAGCAGCCCGGCTTCAGGACAGAAGAATGAAAAACTGTTTTTT. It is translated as CASSPASGQKNEKLFF. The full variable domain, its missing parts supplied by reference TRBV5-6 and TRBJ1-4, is DAGVTQSPTHLIKTRGQQVTLRCSPKSGHDTVSWYQQALGQGPQFIFQYYEEEERQRGNFPDRFSGHQFPNYSSELNVNALLLGDSALYLCASSPASGQKNEKLFFGSGTQLSVL.

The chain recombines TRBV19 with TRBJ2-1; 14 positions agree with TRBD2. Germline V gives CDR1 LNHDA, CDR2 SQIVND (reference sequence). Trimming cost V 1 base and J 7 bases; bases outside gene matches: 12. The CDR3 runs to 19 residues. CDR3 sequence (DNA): TGTGCCAGTAGTATAGGCGGGACAGGGACTAGCGGGAGTGGAAATGAGCAGTTCTTC. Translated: CASSIGGTGTSGSGNEQFF. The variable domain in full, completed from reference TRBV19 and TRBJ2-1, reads DGGITQSPKYLFRKEGQNVTLSCEQNLNHDAMYWYRQDPGQGLRLIYYSQIVNDFQKGDIAEGYSVSREKKESFPLTVTSAQKNPTAFYLCASSIGGTGTSGSGNEQFFGPGTRLTVL.

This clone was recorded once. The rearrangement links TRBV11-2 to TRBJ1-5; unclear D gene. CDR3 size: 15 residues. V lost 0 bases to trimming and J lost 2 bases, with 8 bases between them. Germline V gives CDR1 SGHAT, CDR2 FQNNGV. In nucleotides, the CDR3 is TGTGCCAGCAGCTTAGATGGCGGGGGCAATCAGCCCCAGCATTTT. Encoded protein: CASSLDGGGNQPQHF. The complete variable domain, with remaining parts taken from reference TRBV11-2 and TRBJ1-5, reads EAGVAQSPRYKIIEKRQSVAFWCNPISGHATLYWYQQILGQGPKLLIQFQNNGVVDDSQLPKDRFSAERLKGVDSTLKIQPAKLEDSAVYLCASSLDGGGNQPQHFGDGTRLSIL.

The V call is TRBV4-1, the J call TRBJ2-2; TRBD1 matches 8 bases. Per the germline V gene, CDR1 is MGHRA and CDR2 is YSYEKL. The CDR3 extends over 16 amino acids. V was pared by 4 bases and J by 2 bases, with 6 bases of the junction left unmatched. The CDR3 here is CASSPVDRANTGELFF. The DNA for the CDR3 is TGCGCCAGCAGCCCCGTGGACAGGGCAAACACCGGGGAGCTGTTTTTT.